Here is one TCR beta chain with its context. This clone's antigen is unknown. No clone much larger than this one lies a single base away; base qualities are absent. The data stem from a study of yellow fever vaccine responses in identical twins (dated by TCRdb to 2016 to 2019). About the full investigation: Focusing on identical twins, the study followed the T cell clones that responded to the vaccine, and did so with precision.

General findings and caveats noted by the study authors: According to the authors, the vaccine-induced T cell response in identical twins seemed to be partly convergent and partly specific to each individual.

The CDR3 goes from the cysteine to the phenylalanine over 15 residues. Just CDR3 DNA is preserved here, 45 bases in frame from base 1. The V end gives up 4 bases and the J end 0 bases, leaving 6 bases in the junction not matched to a gene. The germline V gene (reference sequence) provides CDR1 LNHNV and CDR2 YYDKDF. Libraries were built with RT-PCR. The sequencer listed for this sample is Illumina HiSeq 2500. TCRdb trimmed public reads at Q25 via fastp, called clones via MiXCR and kept in-frame beta chains. Every CDR3 protein is listed once, alongside the most common genes and DNA of its rows. This sample comprises 15,000 or so distinct CDR3 sequences, around 85% of them detected only once. The top ten hold 0.65% to 0.85% of the sample.

This clonotype was sampled from a woman aged 18-29 years who received the yellow fever vaccine. Donor details come from another sample of the same person, matched by shared clones. The sequence is built from TRBV15 and TRBJ2-7; 7 of the junction bases match TRBD2. This sample comprised T cells from blood (PBMCs), unsorted or a sorted subset (not recorded which), obtained before or after yellow fever vaccination (not recorded which). Read as DNA, the sequence is TGTGCCACCAGCATCGGGGGGTATAACTCCTACGAGCAGTACTTC. It codes for CATSIGGYNSYEQYF.